This TCR beta chain derives from a study of blood T cells in healthy people across ages. Of note for this clonotype: Its antigen is still unknown. Its ends do not fully match the called genes, so a read error is possible.

The use of a sample-barcoded 5' primer and a J-beta primer mix characterized a second PCR of roughly 6 to 12 cycles. Through a template-switch adaptor with 12 random nucleotides, each cDNA molecule received a tag. From the 5' RACE reads, TCRdb called clonotypes with MiXCR, one entry per CDR3 protein. The table shows 1.5 million to 1.8 million distinct CDR3 sequences, with approximately 42% occurring only once. The CDR3 is 14 residues long. CDR1 SGHRS and CDR2 YFSETQ come from the germline V gene. Points from the study as a whole: Calculation of diversity from one million T cells yielded estimates considered to be underestimates.

This TCR was recovered from a woman under 30 in good health. The chain recombines TRBV5-1 with TRBJ2-1; D gene ambiguous. Material for sequencing was blood. As DNA, the CDR3 is TGCGCCAGTAGCTTGGATGAGGTTGGCAATGAGCAGTTCTTC. Its translation is CASSLDEVGNEQFF.